This TCR beta chain is drawn from a study of blood T cells in healthy people across ages. The CDR3 contains 14 residues. Per the germline V gene, CDR1 is SQVTM and CDR2 is ANQGSEA. Trimming took 4 bases from V and 1 from J; bases not matched to a gene: 2. The use of a sample-barcoded 5' primer and a J-beta primer mix characterized a second PCR of roughly 6 to 12 cycles. TCRdb recomputed calls from the 5' RACE reads with MiXCR, one row per CDR3 protein. The data show nearly 800,000 distinct CDR3 sequences, approximately 25% seen once. These same data were also listed under a study on T cells of mothers and their children.

The chain recombines TRBV29-1 with TRBJ2-2; 8 nucleotides align to TRBD1. This TCR derives from a boy aged 5-17 years in good health. Sequencing input: blood. The CDR3 region has the DNA TGCAGCGTTGGGACAGGGATGAACACCGGGGAGCTGTTTTTT. Protein: CSVGTGMNTGELFF.